The next 19 T cell receptor beta chains were all read from a single sample in a study of cytomegalovirus exposure and HLA in healthy donors. Data came from immunoSEQ multiplex PCR; TCRdb stores just in-frame clones and leaves some out. The sample includes 140,000 or so clones, 90% of them seen just once. Sequencing was carried out using PBMCs. Every receptor here comes from a woman in her thirties in good health and CMV-seropositive.

The V call is TRBV29-1, the J call TRBJ2-5; 8 bases map to TRBD2. This CDR3 comprises 13 residues. Germline V gives CDR1 SQVTM, CDR2 ANQGSEA. V was clipped by 7 bases and J by 5 bases; unmatched bases: 9. The CDR3 region is CSAGLRGAETQYF. The CDR3 region has the DNA TGCAGCGCGGGACTGCGGGGGGCCGAGACCCAGTACTTC.

The chain carries TRBV4-2 and TRBJ2-2; 7 nucleotides agree with TRBD2. Per germline, CDR1 LGHNA and CDR2 YNFKEQ. V lost 1 base to trimming and J lost 2 bases; unmatched junction nucleotides: 4. This CDR3 is 16 amino acids long. The CDR3 protein is CASSQGTSINTGELFF. As DNA, the CDR3 is TGTGCCAGCAGCCAAGGGACTAGTATTAACACCGGGGAGCTGTTTTTT.

This clone was found once. Here the CDR3 DNA reads TGCGCCAGCAGCTTGGGCGGGAGGATTGGTTACGAGCAGTACTTC. Its protein is CASSLGGRIGYEQYF. This chain connects TRBV5-1 to TRBJ2-7, with TRBD2 identical over 8 bases. This CDR3 contains 15 residues. V lost 0 bases, J lost 4 bases, and 6 bases stayed unmatched. Germline CDR1 is SGHRS and CDR2 is YFSETQ. Together with reference TRBV5-1 and TRBJ2-7, the CDR3 gives the full variable domain: KAGVTQTPRYLIKTRGQQVTLSCSPISGHRSVSWYQQTPGQGLQFLFEYFSETQRNKGNFPGRFSGRQFSNSRSEMNVSTLELGDSALYLCASSLGGRIGYEQYFGPGTRLTVT.

The chain employs TRBV5-1 and TRBJ1-2; TRBD1 agrees at 7 bases. J gave up 6 bases and V 4 bases, and 9 bases lay outside the gene matches. The CDR3 runs 14 residues. In germline, CDR1 is SGHRS, CDR2 YFSETQ. CDR3 coding DNA: TGCGCCAGCAGCGCCAGGACAGGAACGGATGGCTACACCTTC. It codes for CASSARTGTDGYTF.

This clone was counted a few times. This sample also contains other DNA sequences that code for the same CDR3. This sequence joins TRBV5-1 and TRBJ2-5; no definite D call. This CDR3 has 13 amino acids. Deletions cut 0 bases from V and 4 bases from J, with 7 bases between. Germline values: CDR1 SGHRS, CDR2 YFSETQ. CDR3: CASSLGVAETQYF. The CDR3 DNA reads as TGCGCCAGCAGCTTGGGAGTTGCAGAGACCCAGTACTTC.

This clone appeared a single time. This chain links TRBV27 with TRBJ1-1; 9 positions match TRBD1. J gave up 5 bases and V 6 bases, and 10 bases lay outside the gene matches. CDR1 is MNHEY, CDR2 SMNVEV, per germline (reference sequence). CDR3 length: 15 amino acids. CDR3 nucleotides: TGTGCCAGCAGCTTACAGGGGGCATTTCGGACTGAAGCTTTCTTT. Translated, it gives CASSLQGAFRTEAFF.

The chain employs TRBV28 and TRBJ2-1, with no clear D. Trimming pared 6 bases from V and 0 bases from J, leaving 12 bases between. This CDR3 spans 15 amino acids. The V gene's germline CDR1 is MDHEN and CDR2 SYDVKM. The CDR3 coding sequence is TGTGCCAGCAGCCGCCCAGGTAGCTCCTACAATGAGCAGTTCTTC. It yields the protein CASSRPGSSYNEQFF.

The gene calls are TRBV28 and TRBJ2-2; maybe TRBD2 (5 bases). Germline-derived CDR1 and CDR2 are MDHEN and SYDVKM. The CDR3 contains 15 residues. V was trimmed by 4 bases and J by 1 base, leaving 10 bases between them. This CDR3 reads CASSSGELNTGELFF. The CDR3 DNA follows: TGTGCCAGCAGTTCCGGGGAGCTGAACACCGGGGAGCTGTTTTTT.

A note on this clone: The same CDR3 also results from other DNA sequences found in this sample. The chain is built from TRBV5-1 and TRBJ1-3; 9 nucleotides align to TRBD1. The length of the CDR3 is 14 residues. The germline V gene encodes CDR1 SGHRS and CDR2 YFSETQ. After removal of 4 bases from V and 4 bases from J, the junction contained 3 bases not matched to a gene. CDR3 protein: CASSRQGEGNTIYF. Here the CDR3 DNA reads TGCGCCAGCAGCCGACAGGGGGAAGGAAACACCATATATTTT.

V and J are TRBV9 and TRBJ1-2; D may be TRBD1 (6 bases). Germline V gene sequence: CDR1 SGDLS, CDR2 YYNGEE. CDR3 length: 15 residues. Trimming left V 3 bases short and J 5 bases short, with 17 bases between. Here the CDR3 reads CASSASGTPYYGYTF. For the CDR3, the DNA is TGTGCCAGCAGCGCTTCCGGGACACCATATTATGGCTACACCTTC.

CDR3 loop: CASRPTSGSTDTQYF. As DNA, the CDR3 is TGCGCCAGCAGGCCGACTAGCGGGAGTACAGATACGCAGTATTTT. The chain joins TRBV5-1 to TRBJ2-3, with 12 bases fitting TRBD2. CDR1 and CDR2 from the germline V gene are SGHRS and YFSETQ. CDR3 length: 15 residues. Trimming removed 5 bases from V and 3 bases from J; junction bases left unmatched: 4.

This clone has only one observation. This chain connects TRBV9 to TRBJ2-3; 9 nucleotides line up with TRBD1. The trim removed 4 bases at V and 0 bases at J, leaving 6 bases unmatched. The germline CDR1 and CDR2 sequences are SGDLS and YYNGEE. This CDR3 is built from 16 residues. CDR3 residues: CASSTTTGGSTDTQYF. CDR3 sequence (DNA): TGTGCCAGCAGCACGACGACAGGGGGGAGCACAGATACGCAGTATTTT.

This clone was seen more than once but under ten times. The chain recombines TRBV12-5 with TRBJ2-7; weak D call: TRBD2 (5 bases). V was pared by 5 bases and J by 2 bases, with 7 bases between. The CDR3 is made up of 12 amino acids. Germline V gene sequence: CDR1 LGHNT, CDR2 FRNRAP. The CDR3 region is CASGDYTYEQYF. The CDR3 bases are TGTGCTAGTGGTGACTATACCTACGAGCAGTACTTC.

This clone has just one count. The CDR3 here is CASSLEWQGYGYTF. CDR3 coding DNA: TGTGCCAGCAGCTTAGAGTGGCAGGGCTATGGCTACACCTTC. The J gene is TRBJ1-2, the V gene TRBV7-9, with D possibly being TRBD1 (5 bases). CDR3 size: 14 residues. Between the trimmed V and J ends, which lost 1 base and 4 bases, there was a span of 10 bases. Germline CDR1 reads SEHNR; CDR2 reads FQNEAQ (reference sequence). Full variable domain (outside the CDR3, taken from reference TRBV7-9 and TRBJ1-2): DTGVSQNPRHKITKRGQNVTFRCDPISEHNRLYWYRQTLGQGPEFLTYFQNEAQLEKSRLLSDRFSAERPKGSFSTLEIQRTEQGDSAMYLCASSLEWQGYGYTFGSGTRLTVV.

In its sample, this clone was seen once. This rearrangement joins TRBV10-3 to TRBJ2-4; TRBD1 aligns across 9 bases. The CDR3 length is 16 residues. Germline CDR1 ENHRY, CDR2 SYGVKD. Trimming took 2 bases from V and 2 from J; bases not matched to a gene: 4. The CDR3 is CAISERDRETKNIQYF. Written as DNA, the CDR3 is TGTGCCATCAGTGAGAGGGACAGGGAGACCAAAAACATTCAGTACTTC.

The chain is built from TRBV29-1 and TRBJ1-1, with TRBD1 matching over 12 bases. CDR3 size: 16 residues. CDR1 SQVTM and CDR2 ANQGSEA come from the germline V gene. With V trimmed by 7 bases and J by 1 base, 10 bases remained unmatched. The CDR3 is CSASGTGGVPNTEAFF. In DNA form, the CDR3 reads TGCAGCGCCTCAGGGACAGGGGGCGTCCCGAACACTGAAGCTTTCTTT.

V is TRBV4-1 and J is TRBJ1-4; D is uncertain. V shed 1 base and J shed 7 bases, with 13 bases lying between them. Germline V CDR1 and CDR2: MGHRA, YSYEKL. CDR3 length: 15 amino acids. The CDR3: CASSQVAQRSEKLFF. In DNA, the CDR3 is TGCGCCAGCAGCCAAGTGGCCCAGAGGTCTGAAAAACTGTTTTTT.

The gene calls are TRBV2 and TRBJ2-7; TRBD2 aligns across 11 bases. CDR1 is SNHLY and CDR2 is FYNNEI in the germline V gene. The V segment lost 5 bases and the J segment 2 bases; nucleotides outside the gene matches: 5. CDR3 length: 15 residues. The CDR3 sequence: CASSQTSGTAYEQYF. The DNA of the CDR3 is TGTGCCAGCAGTCAGACTAGCGGGACGGCCTACGAGCAGTACTTC.

The gene calls are TRBV2 and TRBJ2-5, with D perhaps matching TRBD1 (5 bases). The CDR3 runs to 14 residues. The germline CDR1 and CDR2 sequences are SNHLY and FYNNEI. Trimming left V 6 bases short and J 0 bases short, with 11 bases between. CDR3 in amino acids: CASRAQVYQETQYF. CDR3 in DNA: TGTGCCAGCAGGGCACAGGTATACCAAGAGACCCAGTACTTC.